Listed below are T cell receptor beta chains from one sample, sequenced in a study of blood T cell repertoires in COVID-19. TCRdb keeps only in-frame clones here, not all; method: immunoSEQ multiplex PCR. The data show 40,000 to 55,000 clones, over 70% seen once. Material: peripheral blood. These receptors all stem from a human donor in a cohort sampled during active COVID-19. Both conserved end residues are part of each CDR3. The D gene is left open where the match is weak. Part of the rows lack a size; the others show once, few, many or a class for expanded clones.

D: .; size: .; V: TRBV18; J: TRBJ1-6; DNA: TGTGCCAGCTCACCAAGCGGAGATTCACCCCTCCACTTT; CDR3: CASSPSGDSPLHF
D: .; size: once; V: TRBV29-1; J: TRBJ2-7; DNA: TGCAGCGTTGAAAGGCAGGATGGCGAGCAGTACTTC; CDR3: CSVERQDGEQYF
D: .; size: once; V: TRBV7-6; J: TRBJ2-7; DNA: TGTGCCACCACCACGGGGCGCGGGACTCGCTACGAGCAGTACTTC; CDR3: CATTTGRGTRYEQYF
D: .; size: .; V: TRBV7-6; J: TRBJ2-5; DNA: TGTGCCAGCAGCTTTACACAAAAAGAGACCCAGTACTTC; CDR3: CASSFTQKETQYF
D: .; size: .; V: TRBV1; J: TRBJ2-1; DNA: TGCACCAACCCGCCCCGGCGGCACAATGAGCAGTTCTTC; CDR3: CTNPPRRHNEQFF
D: TRBD1; size: .; V: TRBV19; J: TRBJ2-3; DNA: TGTGCCAGTAGTAACAGGGGGGGCACAGATACGCAGTATTTT; CDR3: CASSNRGGTDTQYF
D: .; size: .; V: TRBV9; J: TRBJ2-1; DNA: TGTGCCAGCAGCGTATCCGGGAGAGGAGAGCAGTTCTTC; CDR3: CASSVSGRGEQFF
D: .; size: .; V: TRBV18; J: TRBJ2-2; DNA: TGTGCCAGCTCACCACGATCCGAGACCTCGGGGATTAGCGCGAACACCGGGGAGCTGTTTTTT; CDR3: CASSPRSETSGISANTGELFF
D: TRBD1; size: .; V: TRBV30; J: TRBJ2-1; DNA: TGTGCCTGGAGTTCACCCGGGACAGGGGGGTACAATGAGCAGTTCTTC; CDR3: CAWSSPGTGGYNEQFF
D: TRBD1; size: .; V: TRBV19; J: TRBJ2-7; DNA: TGTGCCAGTAGTAGGCAGGGGGTGGCGTCGGGGCAGTACTTC; CDR3: CASSRQGVASGQYF
D: .; size: .; V: TRBV5-4; J: TRBJ2-1; DNA: TGTGCCAGCAGCCTCAGTGACAGTTACAATGAGCAGTTCTTC; CDR3: CASSLSDSYNEQFF
D: .; size: .; V: TRBV7-2; J: TRBJ2-5; DNA: TGTGCCAGCAGCTTAAGCTCGGGGGTGGAGACCCAGTACTTC; CDR3: CASSLSSGVETQYF
D: .; size: .; V: TRBV5-1; J: TRBJ2-7; DNA: TGCGCCAGCAGCTTGGGGCAGGCTGACTACGAGCAGTACTTC; CDR3: CASSLGQADYEQYF
D: TRBD2; size: .; V: TRBV19; J: TRBJ2-2; DNA: TGTGCCAGTAAACTAGCGGGCCCGAACACCGGGGAGCTGTTTTTT; CDR3: CASKLAGPNTGELFF
D: .; size: .; V: TRBV6-6; J: TRBJ2-7; DNA: TGTGCCAGCAGTTACGGGGCAGGGGGGACGGTGTACGAGCAGTACTTC; CDR3: CASSYGAGGTVYEQYF
D: .; size: .; V: TRBV2; J: TRBJ1-1; DNA: TGTGCCAGCGGAGGGGACCACACTGAAGCTTTCTTT; CDR3: CASGGDHTEAFF
D: .; size: few; V: TRBV3-1/TRBV3-2; J: TRBJ1-4; DNA: TGTGCCAGCAGCCCGAGGGGGACCGAGGAAAAACTGTTTTTT; CDR3: CASSPRGTEEKLFF
D: TRBD2; size: .; V: TRBV19; J: TRBJ2-1; DNA: TGTGCCAGTAGTATAAATAGCGGGAGGGAGAATGAGCAGTTCTTC; CDR3: CASSINSGRENEQFF
D: .; size: .; V: TRBV5-1; J: TRBJ2-5; DNA: TGCGCCAGCAGCTTGGAAGGGCGGGGAACGGAGACCCAGTACTTC; CDR3: CASSLEGRGTETQYF
D: .; size: .; V: TRBV19; J: TRBJ1-2; DNA: TGTGCCAGTAGTATAGTGCCAGGGGCTAACTATGGCTACACCTTC; CDR3: CASSIVPGANYGYTF
D: TRBD2; size: .; V: TRBV10-3; J: TRBJ2-7; DNA: TGTGCCATCAGTGAGTCCTGGTCGGAGACTAGCTCGGATTACGAGCAGTACTTC; CDR3: CAISESWSETSSDYEQYF
D: .; size: few; V: TRBV18; J: TRBJ2-5; DNA: TGTGCCAGCTCACCACCCGGGGCGGGGGAGACCCAGTACTTC; CDR3: CASSPPGAGETQYF
D: .; size: .; V: TRBV10-3; J: TRBJ2-7; DNA: TGTGCCATCAGTGAGCCCCCGGGGGAGCAGTACTTC; CDR3: CAISEPPGEQYF
D: TRBD2; size: .; V: TRBV7-7; J: TRBJ2-1; DNA: TGTGCCAGCAGCTTAGATAGCGGGAGCTCCTACAATGAGCAGTTCTTC; CDR3: CASSLDSGSSYNEQFF
D: TRBD1; size: .; V: TRBV5-1; J: TRBJ2-7; DNA: TGCGCCAGCAGCTGGACAGGGGGCGCGAGAAACGAGCAGTACTTC; CDR3: CASSWTGGARNEQYF
D: .; size: .; V: TRBV7-8; J: TRBJ1-3; DNA: TGTGCCAGCAGCCCAGGGGCCTCTGGAAACACCATATATTTT; CDR3: CASSPGASGNTIYF
D: .; size: .; V: TRBV5-6; J: TRBJ2-7; DNA: TGTGCCAGCAGCGGGGCGGGGGCTCCTATCTACGAGCAGTACTTC; CDR3: CASSGAGAPIYEQYF
D: TRBD1; size: .; V: TRBV6-6; J: TRBJ1-2; DNA: TGTGCCAGCAGTCGCGACAGGGATTATGGCTACACCTTC; CDR3: CASSRDRDYGYTF
D: TRBD1; size: .; V: TRBV2; J: TRBJ2-2; DNA: TGTGCCAGCAAGGGGTGGACAGGGGGCTCCGGGGAGCTGTTTTTT; CDR3: CASKGWTGGSGELFF
D: .; size: .; V: TRBV6-1; J: TRBJ2-2; DNA: TGTGCCAGCAGTGAATGGGAGAGTTTCAACACCGGGGAGCTGTTTTTT; CDR3: CASSEWESFNTGELFF
D: .; size: .; V: TRBV10-1; J: TRBJ2-1; DNA: TGCGCCAGCTCGAGATTCACCTACAATGAGCAGTTCTTC; CDR3: CASSRFTYNEQFF
D: TRBD2; size: few; V: TRBV4-1; J: TRBJ2-7; DNA: TGCGCCAGCAGCCAAGGGGCTAGCGGGATCTACGAGCAGTACTTC; CDR3: CASSQGASGIYEQYF
D: .; size: medium-sized; V: TRBV27; J: TRBJ2-7; DNA: TGTGCCAGCAGTTTATTACCGGGTTCCTCCTACGAGCAGTACTTC; CDR3: CASSLLPGSSYEQYF
D: .; size: once; V: TRBV7-9; J: TRBJ2-7; DNA: TGTGCCAGCAGCTTATTAGGACAGCCCTACGAGCAGTACTTC; CDR3: CASSLLGQPYEQYF
D: TRBD2; size: .; V: TRBV13; J: TRBJ2-5; DNA: TGTGCCAGCAGTTCCTCTCCGGGACTAGCGGGCGGGGAGACCCAGTACTTC; CDR3: CASSSSPGLAGGETQYF
D: .; size: few; V: TRBV18; J: TRBJ2-1; DNA: TGTGCCAGCTCACCACCGGCGAGCGGGCAGGCAGGTGAGCAGTTCTTC; CDR3: CASSPPASGQAGEQFF
D: TRBD2; size: .; V: TRBV18; J: TRBJ2-1; DNA: TGTGCCAGCTCACCTGGGACTAGCGACAATGAGCAGTTCTTC; CDR3: CASSPGTSDNEQFF
D: TRBD2; size: .; V: TRBV5-1; J: TRBJ2-3; DNA: TGCGCCAGCAGATTAGCGGGTTACACAGATACGCAGTATTTT; CDR3: CASRLAGYTDTQYF
D: .; size: .; V: TRBV5-6; J: TRBJ2-1; DNA: TGTGCCAGCAGCTTGGAAAGGGGCGGTTCCTACAATGAGCAGTTCTTC; CDR3: CASSLERGGSYNEQFF
D: .; size: .; V: TRBV7-9; J: TRBJ2-3; DNA: TGTGCCAGCAGCTCGGCGACAATAAATACGCAGTATTTT; CDR3: CASSSATINTQYF
D: .; size: .; V: TRBV7-2; J: TRBJ1-4; DNA: TGTGCCAGCGCAGAGGGGGGGTTTGGTGAAAAACTGTTTTTT; CDR3: CASAEGGFGEKLFF
D: TRBD2; size: .; V: TRBV11-2; J: TRBJ2-5; DNA: TGTGCCAGCAGCTTAGATACTCTAGCGGGAGGGGAGACCCAGTACTTC; CDR3: CASSLDTLAGGETQYF